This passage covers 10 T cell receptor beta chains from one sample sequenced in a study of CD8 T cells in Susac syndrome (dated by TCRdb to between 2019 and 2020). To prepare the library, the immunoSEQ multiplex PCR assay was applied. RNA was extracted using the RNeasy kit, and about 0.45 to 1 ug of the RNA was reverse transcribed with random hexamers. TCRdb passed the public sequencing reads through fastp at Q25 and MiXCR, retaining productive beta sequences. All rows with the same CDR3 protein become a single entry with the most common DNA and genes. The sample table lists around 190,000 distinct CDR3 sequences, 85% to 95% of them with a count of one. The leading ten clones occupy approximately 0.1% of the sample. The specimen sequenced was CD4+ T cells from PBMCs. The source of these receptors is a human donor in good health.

DNA of the CDR3: TGTGCCAGCAGCTTAGAGAGCACTGAAGCTTTCTTT. Translated: CASSLESTEAFF. The chain couples TRBV7-9 to TRBJ1-1; no clear D gene. The V and J ends lost 1 base and 4 bases respectively, with 4 bases between them. Germline values: CDR1 SEHNR, CDR2 FQNEAQ (reference sequence). The CDR3 runs to 12 residues.

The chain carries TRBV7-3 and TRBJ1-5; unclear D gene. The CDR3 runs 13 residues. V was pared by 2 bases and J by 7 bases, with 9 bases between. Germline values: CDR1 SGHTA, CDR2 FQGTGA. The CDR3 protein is CASSLVDGQPQHF. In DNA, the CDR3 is TGTGCCAGCAGCTTAGTAGATGGGCAGCCCCAGCATTTT.

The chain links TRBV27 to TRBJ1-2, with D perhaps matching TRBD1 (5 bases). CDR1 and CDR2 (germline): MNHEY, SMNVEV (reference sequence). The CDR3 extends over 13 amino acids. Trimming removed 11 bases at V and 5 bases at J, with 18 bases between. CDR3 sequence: CASAARAGYGYTF. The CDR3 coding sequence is TGTGCCTCGGCCGCCAGGGCTGGTTATGGCTACACCTTC.

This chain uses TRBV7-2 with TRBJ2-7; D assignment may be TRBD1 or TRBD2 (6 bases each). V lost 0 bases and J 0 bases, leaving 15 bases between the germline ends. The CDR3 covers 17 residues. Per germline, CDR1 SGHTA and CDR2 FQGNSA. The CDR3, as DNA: TGTGCCAGCAGCTTAGCGGGCGGCGGGACACCCTCCTACGAGCAGTACTTC. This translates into CASSLAGGGTPSYEQYF.

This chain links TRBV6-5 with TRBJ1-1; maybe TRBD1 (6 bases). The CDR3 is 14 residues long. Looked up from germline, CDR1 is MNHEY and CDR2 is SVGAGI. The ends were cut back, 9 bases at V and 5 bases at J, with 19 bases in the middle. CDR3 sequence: CASHYRDERTEAFF. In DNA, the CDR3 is TGTGCCAGTCATTACAGGGACGAAAGGACTGAAGCTTTCTTT.

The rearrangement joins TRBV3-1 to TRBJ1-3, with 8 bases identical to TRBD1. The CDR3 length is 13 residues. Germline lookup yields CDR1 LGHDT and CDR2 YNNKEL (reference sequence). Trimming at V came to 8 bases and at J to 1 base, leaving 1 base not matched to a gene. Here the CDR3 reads CASRQGSGNTIYF. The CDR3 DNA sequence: TGTGCCAGCCGACAGGGGTCTGGAAACACCATATATTTT.

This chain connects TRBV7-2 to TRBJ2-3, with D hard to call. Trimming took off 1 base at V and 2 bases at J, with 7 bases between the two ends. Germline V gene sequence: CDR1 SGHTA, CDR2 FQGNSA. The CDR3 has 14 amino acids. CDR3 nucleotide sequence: TGTGCCAGCAGCTTAGTTGCACTCACAGATACGCAGTATTTT. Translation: CASSLVALTDTQYF.

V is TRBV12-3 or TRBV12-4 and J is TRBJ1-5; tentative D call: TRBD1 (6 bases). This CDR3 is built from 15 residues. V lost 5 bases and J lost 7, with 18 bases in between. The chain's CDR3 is CASSPGTGNGQPQHF. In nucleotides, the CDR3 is TGTGCCAGCAGTCCTGGAACAGGGAATGGACAGCCCCAGCATTTT.

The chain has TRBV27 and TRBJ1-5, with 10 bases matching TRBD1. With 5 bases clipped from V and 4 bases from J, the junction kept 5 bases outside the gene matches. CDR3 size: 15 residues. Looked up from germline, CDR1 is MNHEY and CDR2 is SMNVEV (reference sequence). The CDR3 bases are TGTGCCAGCAGTGGGGGGACAGGGGCTAATCAGCCCCAGCATTTT. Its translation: CASSGGTGANQPQHF.

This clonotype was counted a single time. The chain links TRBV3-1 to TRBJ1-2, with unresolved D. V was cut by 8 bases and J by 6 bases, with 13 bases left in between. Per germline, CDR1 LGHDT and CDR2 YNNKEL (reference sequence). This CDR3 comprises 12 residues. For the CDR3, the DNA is TGTGCCAGCTCCGAAGGCCCTAATGGCTACACCTTC. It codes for CASSEGPNGYTF.